Each of the 19 T cell receptor beta chains below was sequenced from the same sample in a study of shared T cell receptors in the human thymus. Produced via immunoSEQ multiplex PCR; TCRdb's table is partial and in-frame only. The data show 700,000 or so clones, with around 85% seen just once and more than 0.01% held by the top ten. The sample was also reused in another study, on human thymus T cells.

The sequenced sample consisted of thymocytes. The receptor source for this set is a girl less than two years old with a congenital heart defect.

CDR3 residues: CASSLGYLGHRIPSYEQYF. CDR3 DNA: TGTGCCAGCAGCTTGGGGTATTTGGGTCACAGGATACCCTCCTACGAGCAGTACTTC. V gene TRBV5-8 combines with J gene TRBJ2-7, with a possible D match to TRBD1 (5 bases). V lost 0 bases, J lost 0 bases, and 22 bases lay in between. Per germline, CDR1 SGHTS and CDR2 YDEGEE. The CDR3 consists of 19 residues.

V is TRBV4-2 and J is TRBJ2-7, with D perhaps TRBD2 (5 bases). The CDR3 length is 16 residues. Per the germline V gene, CDR1 is LGHNA and CDR2 is YNFKEQ. V was clipped by 1 base and J by 0 bases, with 13 bases between them. The CDR3 DNA reads as TGTGCCAGCAGCCAAGGTTCCAGACTATACTCCTACGAGCAGTACTTC. It specifies CASSQGSRLYSYEQYF.

This clone was seen more than once but under ten times. The genes are TRBV5-1 and TRBJ1-1, with 10 nucleotides matching TRBD1. The CDR3 length is 16 residues. Germline V gene lookup returns CDR1 SGHRS and CDR2 YFSETQ. The J segment lost 4 bases and the V segment lost 2 bases, leaving 8 bases of the junction unmatched. In DNA form, the CDR3 reads TGCGCCAGCAGCTTTACCGGGACAGGGGCTAGCACTGAAGCTTTCTTT. This encodes CASSFTGTGASTEAFF.

The chain is built from TRBV12-5 and TRBJ2-3; the D gene is possibly TRBD2 (5 bases). Germline CDR1 reads LGHNT; CDR2 reads FRNRAP. The CDR3 loop spans 12 amino acids. Trimming removed 3 bases at V and 5 bases at J, with 6 bases between. DNA for the CDR3: TGTGCTAGTGGTTTCGGAGGAGATACGCAGTATTTT. Encoded protein: CASGFGGDTQYF.

The chain has TRBV5-1 and TRBJ2-1, with TRBD2 identical over 8 bases. From germline, CDR1 is SGHRS and CDR2 YFSETQ. The CDR3 contains 15 residues. The V segment lost 4 bases and the J segment 3 bases; nucleotides outside the gene matches: 6. In DNA, the CDR3 is TGCGCCAGCAGCGGAAATAGCGGGAACTACAATGAGCAGTTCTTC. It codes for CASSGNSGNYNEQFF.

The rearrangement uses TRBV5-1 and TRBJ1-6; 9 bases match TRBD1. Germline V lookup: CDR1 SGHRS, CDR2 YFSETQ. This CDR3 has 23 residues. V lost 0 bases to trimming and J lost 5 bases; unmatched junction nucleotides: 24. CDR3 amino acids: CASSLEAVRGPAYGDRDNSPLHF. Written as DNA, the CDR3 is TGCGCCAGCAGCTTGGAGGCTGTGAGGGGTCCCGCTTATGGGGACAGGGATAATTCACCCCTCCACTTT. Filled out from reference TRBV5-1 and TRBJ1-6, the complete variable domain reads KAGVTQTPRYLIKTRGQQVTLSCSPISGHRSVSWYQQTPGQGLQFLFEYFSETQRNKGNFPGRFSGRQFSNSRSEMNVSTLELGDSALYLCASSLEAVRGPAYGDRDNSPLHFGNGTRLTVT.

The chain recombines TRBV19 with TRBJ2-7; 8 bases agree with TRBD1. After removal of 4 bases from V and 0 bases from J, the junction contained 8 bases not matched to a gene. CDR1 and CDR2 (germline): LNHDA, SQIVND (reference sequence). The CDR3 is made up of 16 amino acids. The CDR3 DNA reads TGTGCCAGTAGTACGAGACAGGGGCCTTTCTCCTACGAGCAGTACTTC. This codes for CASSTRQGPFSYEQYF.

The chain combines TRBV19 with TRBJ1-2; D gene ambiguous. Deletions cut 5 bases from V and 0 bases from J, with 10 bases between. Per the germline V gene, CDR1 is LNHDA and CDR2 is SQIVND (reference sequence). CDR3 length: 14 amino acids. As DNA, the CDR3 is TGTGCCAGTAGTGTGTCATTCACTAACTATGGCTACACCTTC. This gives the protein CASSVSFTNYGYTF.

CDR3 amino acids: CASYGTGAYNEQFF. The DNA of the CDR3 is TGCGCCAGCTACGGGACAGGGGCGTACAATGAGCAGTTCTTC. V is TRBV5-1 and J is TRBJ2-1; TRBD1 matches 10 bases. The V gene's germline CDR1 is SGHRS and CDR2 YFSETQ. Unmatched junction bases numbered 5, after V lost 7 bases and J lost 4 bases. This CDR3 has 14 residues.

This clone occurred once. The chain combines TRBV27 with TRBJ2-1, with 16 bases identical to TRBD2. Germline values: CDR1 MNHEY, CDR2 SMNVEV (reference sequence). This CDR3 spans 19 amino acids. V shed 5 bases and J 8 bases; nucleotides not matched to a gene: 15. The CDR3 DNA sequence: TGTGCCAGCAGTCTTAAACATCCCGGGACTAGCGGGGGGGCATATGAGCAGTTCTTC. This gives the protein CASSLKHPGTSGGAYEQFF.

The chain couples TRBV7-8 to TRBJ1-2; tentatively, D is TRBD1 (5 bases). CDR1 and CDR2 from the germline V gene are SGHVS and FQNEAQ. The V end lost 5 bases, the J end lost 6 bases, and 16 bases lay between the germline ends. The CDR3 spans 14 residues. DNA for the CDR3: TGTGCCAGCAGCCCGACCCCCAGGGAGGATGGCTACACCTTC. Translation gives CASSPTPREDGYTF.

The V call is TRBV28, the J call TRBJ1-2; TRBD1 might be the D (6 bases). This CDR3 contains 15 residues. CDR1 is MDHEN and CDR2 is SYDVKM in the germline V gene. Trimming shortened V by 7 bases and J by 4 bases, and 19 bases separated the two germline ends. The CDR3 nucleotides read TGTGCCAGCACCTTCAACCGGGAGGGGGTCTATGGCTACACCTTC. The encoded protein is CASTFNREGVYGYTF.

This clone was picked up one time. V gene TRBV29-1 combines with J gene TRBJ1-2; D not resolved. Germline-derived CDR1 and CDR2 are SQVTM and ANQGSEA. This CDR3 has 12 amino acids. V lost 5 bases, J lost 4 bases, and 11 bases lay in between. CDR3 sequence: CSVTAGRYGYTF. CDR3 sequence (DNA): TGCAGCGTTACGGCAGGTCGCTATGGCTACACCTTC.

V and J are TRBV7-2 and TRBJ2-7; D perhaps matches TRBD1 (5 bases). CDR1 is SGHTA, CDR2 FQGNSA, per germline. The CDR3 is 13 residues long. Trimming cost V 4 bases and J 3 bases, with 10 bases left between them. The CDR3: CASSSGHRYEQYF. CDR3 bases: TGTGCCAGCAGCTCCGGACACCGCTACGAGCAGTACTTC.

The CDR3: CAISNRSYEQYF. The DNA of the CDR3 is TGTGCCATCAGTAACAGGTCCTACGAGCAGTACTTC. The rearrangement uses TRBV10-3 and TRBJ2-7; D is perhaps TRBD1 (5 bases). Germline CDR1 reads ENHRY; CDR2 reads SYGVKD. V lost 5 bases to trimming and J lost 1 base, with 6 bases between them. CDR3 length: 12 amino acids.

The chain combines TRBV4-2 with TRBJ1-3; maybe TRBD1 (5 bases). This CDR3 comprises 16 residues. Trimming shortened V by 1 base and J by 4 bases, and 14 bases separated the two germline ends. CDR1 LGHNA and CDR2 YNFKEQ come from the germline V gene. CDR3 nucleotide sequence: TGTGCCAGCAGCCAAGTTCCGGCAGGGATCGGAAACACCATATATTTT. It codes for CASSQVPAGIGNTIYF.

This chain joins TRBV6-5 and TRBJ1-2; D uncertain. Trimming removed 4 bases from V and 8 bases from J, with 17 bases in between. This CDR3 is built from 14 residues. Looked up from germline, CDR1 is MNHEY and CDR2 is SVGAGI. The CDR3: CASSSTTALWGYTF. CDR3 nucleotides: TGTGCCAGCAGTTCTACGACTGCTCTATGGGGCTACACCTTC.

The DNA for the CDR3 is TGTGCCAGCAGTGATGGGCGGGAGGGCTTTGGGAACACCGGGGAGCTGTTTTTT. Translated: CASSDGREGFGNTGELFF. The chain employs TRBV2 and TRBJ2-2, with 9 bases fitting TRBD2. V lost 3 bases, J lost 1 base, and 9 bases stayed unmatched. Germline assignment: CDR1 SNHLY and CDR2 FYNNEI. The CDR3 sequence is 18 residues long.

This clone was recorded a few times. The V call is TRBV7-8, the J call TRBJ1-1, with 9 bases fitting TRBD1. The CDR3 has 16 amino acids. The V segment lost 2 bases and the J segment 4 bases; nucleotides outside the gene matches: 8. Germline-derived CDR1 and CDR2 are SGHVS and FQNEAQ. For the CDR3, the DNA is TGTGCCAGCAGCTTATATCCGGGACAGGGATTCACTGAAGCTTTCTTT. It translates to CASSLYPGQGFTEAFF.